A selection of T cell receptor beta chains follows, all from one sample in a study of cytomegalovirus exposure and HLA in healthy donors. Assay: immunoSEQ multiplex PCR; the TCRdb copy retains only in-frame clones and omits some. The sample has approximately 190,000 clones; 78% are singletons. Material for sequencing was PBMCs. The receptors were gathered from a woman aged 25 to 45 in good health and CMV-seropositive. Both conserved end residues are part of each CDR3. A D gene is named only where the DNA matches it firmly. Clone size is shown for a subset of rows, as once, few, many or a class of expanded clone.

size	V	J	D	CDR3	DNA
.	TRBV2	TRBJ2-1	.	CASSELGLTDNEQFF	TGTGCCAGCAGTGAACTGGGCCTAACGGACAATGAGCAGTTCTTC
.	TRBV7-9	TRBJ2-1	TRBD2	CASSLAGTTLYNEQFF	TGTGCCAGCAGCTTAGCCGGGACTACTCTCTACAATGAGCAGTTCTTC
.	TRBV27	TRBJ2-6	TRBD1	CASSDGTGRVGANVLTF	TGTGCCAGCAGTGATGGGACAGGGAGAGTTGGGGCCAACGTCCTGACTTTC
.	TRBV9	TRBJ2-7	TRBD2	CASSLGLAGEEGEQYF	TGTGCCAGCAGCCTGGGACTAGCGGGAGAGGAAGGAGAGCAGTACTTC
.	TRBV4-2	TRBJ2-3	TRBD2	CASSQLAGGTDTQYF	TGTGCCAGCAGCCAACTAGCGGGGGGCACAGATACGCAGTATTTT
.	TRBV4-1	TRBJ1-1	.	CASSQDLRNTEAFF	TGCGCCAGCAGCCAAGATCTCAGGAACACTGAAGCTTTCTTT
.	TRBV7-3	TRBJ2-3	.	CASSLTPRGSRTDTQYF	TGTGCCAGCAGCTTAACCCCTAGAGGGAGTCGCACAGATACGCAGTATTTT
.	TRBV6-4	TRBJ1-2	.	CASSMTGASYGYTF	TGTGCCAGCAGTATGACAGGCGCGTCCTATGGCTACACCTTC
few	TRBV13	TRBJ2-3	TRBD2	CASTTRVAGGLTYTQYF	TGTGCCAGCACCACGAGGGTAGCGGGGGGGTTGACGTATACGCAGTATTTT
.	TRBV9	TRBJ1-1	.	CASSATMNAEAFF	TGTGCCAGCAGCGCGACAATGAACGCTGAAGCTTTCTTT
.	TRBV18	TRBJ1-2	TRBD1	CASSPPGTGVDYTF	TGTGCCAGCTCACCACCGGGGACAGGGGTTGACTACACCTTC
.	TRBV28	TRBJ1-2	.	CASSSQTKGYTF	TGTGCCAGCAGTTCCCAGACAAAAGGCTACACCTTC
.	TRBV4-1	TRBJ1-2	.	CASSQMAGRTDGYTF	TGCGCCAGCAGCCAAATGGCCGGCCGTACAGATGGCTACACCTTC
.	TRBV20-1	TRBJ1-2	TRBD1	CSPTGAHGYTF	TGCAGTCCGACAGGGGCGCATGGCTACACCTTC
.	TRBV5-1	TRBJ1-4	.	CASSLDGSEGTNEKLFF	TGCGCCAGCAGCTTGGACGGATCGGAGGGAACTAATGAAAAACTGTTTTTT
few	TRBV6-1	TRBJ2-7	.	CASSEEGTHYEQYF	TGTGCCAGCAGTGAGGAGGGGACCCACTACGAGCAGTACTTC
.	TRBV25-1	TRBJ2-7	TRBD2	CASSEAGGPSYEQYF	TGTGCCAGCAGTGAAGCGGGAGGCCCCTCCTACGAGCAGTACTTC
once	TRBV7-8	TRBJ2-3	TRBD2	CASSTIAGTLGTDTQYF	TGTGCCAGCAGCACGATAGCGGGAACATTAGGCACAGATACGCAGTATTTT
.	TRBV21-1	TRBJ2-2	.	CASRWTGPGELFF	TGTGCCAGCAGGTGGACAGGGCCCGGGGAGCTGTTTTTT
few	TRBV29-1	TRBJ2-7	TRBD1	CSASGQGIYEQYF	TGCAGCGCGTCGGGACAGGGGATCTACGAGCAGTACTTC
.	TRBV29-1	TRBJ1-4	TRBD1	CSGTGTGDEKLFF	TGCAGCGGAACCGGGACAGGAGATGAAAAACTGTTTTTT
.	TRBV4-3	TRBJ2-3	TRBD2	CASSQDELAGAAQYF	TGCGCCAGCAGCCAAGATGAACTAGCGGGAGCGGCGCAGTATTTT
.	TRBV7-3	TRBJ2-2	.	CASSLNRTRAGELFF	TGTGCCAGCAGCTTAAACAGGACCAGAGCCGGGGAGCTGTTTTTT
.	TRBV5-5	TRBJ1-2	TRBD1	CASSGQVSGYTF	TGTGCCAGCAGTGGACAGGTTAGCGGCTACACCTTC
few	TRBV7-3	TRBJ2-3	TRBD1	CASSPTPDRGTQYF	TGTGCCAGCAGCCCCACCCCTGACAGGGGAACGCAGTATTTT
.	TRBV11-3	TRBJ2-3	TRBD2	CASSPGLAGAQADTQYF	TGTGCCAGCAGCCCCGGACTAGCGGGAGCTCAGGCAGATACGCAGTATTTT
few	TRBV10-3	TRBJ2-3	TRBD2	CAISESSGGTDTQYF	TGTGCCATCAGTGAGTCCAGCGGGGGCACAGATACGCAGTATTTT
.	TRBV27	TRBJ2-4	.	CASSPRAPGQLLAKNIQYF	TGTGCCAGCAGTCCCCGGGCCCCCGGACAGCTACTTGCCAAAAACATTCAGTACTTC
.	TRBV5-1	TRBJ2-2	.	CASSPREGGGVTGELFF	TGCGCCAGCAGCCCCCGGGAGGGAGGGGGCGTCACCGGGGAGCTGTTTTTT
.	TRBV6-1	TRBJ2-2	TRBD2	CASSEGTSGGWLTGELFF	TGTGCCAGCAGTGAAGGGACTAGCGGGGGTTGGTTGACCGGGGAGCTGTTTTTT
.	TRBV19	TRBJ1-1	.	CAGSGETTEAFF	TGTGCCGGCTCAGGGGAGACCACTGAAGCTTTCTTT
few	TRBV5-6	TRBJ1-1	.	CASSLRGAEGEAFF	TGTGCCAGCAGCTTGCGGGGGGCGGAGGGTGAAGCTTTCTTT
.	TRBV9	TRBJ2-5	.	CASSAGKEGPGETQYF	TGTGCCAGCAGCGCCGGGAAGGAGGGGCCCGGAGAGACCCAGTACTTC
once	TRBV6-6	TRBJ2-7	TRBD1	CASKPGQGYEQYF	TGTGCCAGCAAGCCGGGACAGGGATACGAGCAGTACTTC
.	TRBV30	TRBJ1-5	.	CAWSIGQTNQPQHF	TGTGCCTGGAGTATAGGACAGACCAATCAGCCCCAGCATTTT
.	TRBV11-3	TRBJ2-1	.	CASSLGLVTYNEQFF	TGTGCCAGCAGCTTAGGACTAGTCACCTACAATGAGCAGTTCTTC
.	TRBV5-1	TRBJ1-2	.	CASSLDPYSSSYGYTF	TGCGCCAGCAGCTTGGATCCGTACAGCTCCTCATATGGCTACACCTTC
once	TRBV7-8	TRBJ2-1	.	CASSSRSVLSGVGNEQFF	TGTGCCAGCAGCTCACGGTCGGTTCTTTCAGGGGTAGGCAATGAGCAGTTCTTC
.	TRBV28	TRBJ1-2	.	CASLEVYGYTF	TGTGCCAGCCTGGAGGTCTATGGCTACACCTTC
.	TRBV28	TRBJ1-2	.	CASSLGQNGYTF	TGTGCCAGCAGTTTAGGGCAGAATGGCTACACCTTC
once	TRBV10-3	TRBJ1-4	TRBD1	CAISSTGVEKLFF	TGTGCCATCAGCTCTACAGGGGTTGAAAAACTGTTTTTT
few	TRBV30	TRBJ2-5	.	CAWSPGVWETQYF	TGTGCCTGGAGCCCAGGGGTGTGGGAGACCCAGTACTTC
.	TRBV4-3	TRBJ2-7	TRBD2	CASSQERAAAGRDF	TGCGCCAGCAGCCAAGAACGGGCGGCAGCGGGACGGGACTTC
.	TRBV28	TRBJ2-2	TRBD1	CASSRDRGRTGELFF	TGTGCCAGCAGCAGAGACAGGGGGCGAACCGGGGAGCTGTTTTTT
.	TRBV15	TRBJ2-1	.	CATRGALSGDEQFF	TGTGCCACCAGGGGGGCTCTTTCAGGCGATGAGCAGTTCTTC
.	TRBV15	TRBJ2-2	TRBD2	CATSRPGTSGDHTGELFF	TGTGCCACCAGCAGACCCGGGACTAGCGGGGACCACACCGGGGAGCTGTTTTTT
few	TRBV4-3	TRBJ1-4	.	CASSLGEGEKLFF	TGCGCCAGCAGCCTCGGGGAGGGTGAAAAACTGTTTTTT
few	TRBV11-2	TRBJ1-3	TRBD1	CASSPGTGGISAGNTIYF	TGTGCCAGCAGCCCTGGGACAGGGGGGATATCGGCTGGAAACACCATATATTTT
few	TRBV28	TRBJ1-4	.	CASSSGGLSGLPNEKLFF	TGTGCCAGCAGTTCAGGCGGCCTTTCAGGGCTTCCTAATGAAAAACTGTTTTTT
once	TRBV5-1	TRBJ1-1	.	CASSLSPPSEAFF	TGCGCCAGCAGCTTGTCCCCACCTAGTGAAGCTTTCTTT
.	TRBV19	TRBJ2-1	TRBD2	CASSIGGLAGSEQFF	TGTGCCAGTAGTATAGGGGGACTAGCAGGGAGTGAGCAGTTCTTC
.	TRBV6-6	TRBJ2-1	TRBD2	CASSWRLAEKYNEQFF	TGTGCCAGCAGTTGGAGACTAGCGGAGAAATACAATGAGCAGTTCTTC
.	TRBV5-4	TRBJ2-3	.	CASSLRVLAVTDTQYF	TGTGCCAGCAGCTTGCGGGTCCTAGCCGTGACAGATACGCAGTATTTT
.	TRBV28	TRBJ1-1	.	CASDVGQGDTEAFF	TGTGCCAGCGACGTGGGGCAGGGTGACACTGAAGCTTTCTTT
.	TRBV7-8	TRBJ1-2	TRBD1	CATRQGTGFGYTF	TGTGCCACCCGTCAGGGGACAGGCTTCGGCTACACCTTC
.	TRBV28	TRBJ1-4	.	CASSLRDAGLEKLFF	TGTGCCAGCAGTTTACGGGACGCGGGGTTAGAAAAACTGTTTTTT